Reported below is one T cell receptor beta chain. The data derive from a study of blood T cell repertoires in COVID-19. For the study at large: Donors in the United States, Italy and Spain gave samples during acute or convalescent COVID-19. PBMCs, B-cell-depleted T cells, or T cells were the source of the cDNA or gDNA that made up the material.

V shed 5 bases and J shed 12 bases, with 11 bases lying between them. The CDR3 runs 10 residues. CDR1 is DFQATT and CDR2 is SNEGSKA in the germline V gene (reference sequence). Per the original methods: Reference gene primer amplification in the assay estimated nucleated cell counts. Method: immunoSEQ multiplex PCR; TCRdb's copy keeps in-frame clones and lacks some. V and J calls and clone size are as listed in that table; D and trimming were resolved from the DNA. The sample includes some 200,000 clones, roughly 81% of them seen just once. This chain links TRBV20-1 with TRBJ2-1; D remains unclear. This receptor was taken from a woman aged 45-65 years with active or convalescent COVID-19. Sample: peripheral blood. The CDR3 loop is CSARTAVQFF. The DNA for the CDR3 is TGCAGTGCTCGAACTGCCGTGCAGTTCTTC.